One TCR beta chain is described in this entry. These data belong to a study of T cells in Graves' hyperthyroidism and ophthalmopathy. CDR3 length: 18 amino acids. Germline V gene lookup returns CDR1 LGHNA and CDR2 YNFKEQ. Trimming cost V 0 bases and J 1 base, with 18 bases left between them. TCR beta CDR3 regions were amplified from RNA transcripts. The TCR CDR3 was amplified in a first-round RT-PCR using the HTBI primer set. MiXCR, applied by TCRdb to the multiplex PCR reads, yields one record per CDR3 protein. The sample lists about 760,000 distinct CDR3 sequences, 35% occurring once. This receptor was obtained from a woman in her 40s with Graves' hyperthyroidism. The chain is built from TRBV4-2 and TRBJ1-1; D perhaps matches TRBD1 (6 bases). The specimen was blood. CDR3 protein: CASSQDLKGQTTNTEAFF. CDR3 DNA: TGTGCCAGCAGCCAAGATCTTAAGGGACAAACAACGAACACTGAAGCTTTCTTT.